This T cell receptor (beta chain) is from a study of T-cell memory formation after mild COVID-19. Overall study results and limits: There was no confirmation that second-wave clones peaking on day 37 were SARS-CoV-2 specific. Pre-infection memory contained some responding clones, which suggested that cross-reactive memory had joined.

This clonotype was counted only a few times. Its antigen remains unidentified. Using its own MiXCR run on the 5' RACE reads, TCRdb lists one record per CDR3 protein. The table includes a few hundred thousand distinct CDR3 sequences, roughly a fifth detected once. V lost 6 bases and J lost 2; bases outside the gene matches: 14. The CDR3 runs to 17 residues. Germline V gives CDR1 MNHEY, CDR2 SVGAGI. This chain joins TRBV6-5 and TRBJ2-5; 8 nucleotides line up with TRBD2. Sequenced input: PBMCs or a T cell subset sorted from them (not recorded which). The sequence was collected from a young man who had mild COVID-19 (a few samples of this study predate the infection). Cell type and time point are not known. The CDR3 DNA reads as TGTGCCAGCAGCCTTAGTCCGGGACTAGAAGGTCAAGAGACCCAGTACTTC. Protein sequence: CASSLSPGLEGQETQYF.